A single sample gave rise to the 4 T cell receptor beta chains below, sequenced in a study of blood T cell repertoires in COVID-19. TCRdb's table, derived via immunoSEQ multiplex PCR, lists solely in-frame clones and lacks some. The sample shows about 120,000 clones, around 91% of them seen only once. Input material: peripheral blood. The receptors here all came from a woman aged 60-75 years with COVID-19, enrolled during active disease.

V and J are TRBV1 and TRBJ1-4; TRBD1, the table's D call, was not compared with the DNA. TRBV1 is described as a pseudogene. The CDR3 has 15 residues. DNA for the CDR3: TGCACCAGCAGCCTGAGTCTGGGGGCTGGGGAAAAACTGTTTTTT. Its protein is CTSSLSLGAGEKLFF.

The chain uses TRBV5-1 and TRBJ1-1, with 7 bases that match TRBD1. This CDR3 has 13 residues. Germline values: CDR1 SGHRS, CDR2 YFSETQ. The junction had 5 bases not matched to a gene; V was cut back by 6 bases and J by 3 bases. For the CDR3, the DNA is TGCGCCAGCATGGCCAGGGGGGACACTGAAGCTTTCTTT. Translated, it gives CASMARGDTEAFF.

CDR3: CASTPIQGQRDTQYF. CDR3 in DNA: TGTGCCAGCACCCCCATACAGGGGCAAAGGGATACGCAGTATTTT. J is TRBJ2-3 and V is TRBV6-5, with 7 bases lining up with TRBD1. The CDR3 spans 15 residues. The V gene's germline CDR1 is MNHEY and CDR2 SVGAGI. The V and J ends lost 7 bases and 6 bases, in that order; junction bases with no gene match: 13.

The chain is built from TRBV20-1 and TRBJ1-4; D call uncertain. This CDR3 has 14 residues. Between the trimmed V and J ends, which lost 3 bases and 7 bases, there was a span of 15 bases. Looked up from germline, CDR1 is DFQATT and CDR2 is SNEGSKA (reference sequence). This CDR3 reads CSASRGIVSEKLFF. CDR3 DNA: TGCAGTGCTAGTCGGGGAATCGTAAGTGAAAAACTGTTTTTT.